The 11 T cell receptor beta chains presented below share a single source sample, sequenced in a study of T cells in localized non-small cell lung cancer. Sequenced by immunoSEQ multiplex PCR; TCRdb stores in-frame clones only, minus some. Among 5,000 to 8,000 clones listed, about nine tenths were seen once. Source: peripheral blood, taken before any cancer treatment. These receptors were taken from a male donor aged 60 or over with stage I lung adenocarcinoma.

In DNA, the CDR3 is TGTGCCAGCAGCCCCCCGCGGGAAGAGACCCAGTACTTC. It codes for CASSPPREETQYF. The chain recombines TRBV7-8 with TRBJ2-5, with D possibly matching TRBD2 (5 bases). The germline V gene has CDR1 SGHVS and CDR2 FQNEAQ. Deletions cut 5 bases from V and 3 bases from J, with 10 bases between. The CDR3 sequence is 13 residues long.

V usage is TRBV19 and J usage is TRBJ2-2; D is unresolved. The CDR3 is 15 residues long. Germline lookup yields CDR1 LNHDA and CDR2 SQIVND (reference sequence). Trimming pared 8 bases from V and 0 bases from J, leaving 13 bases between. CDR3 sequence: CASSTALANTGELFF. CDR3 bases: TGTGCCAGTTCGACGGCCCTCGCGAACACCGGGGAGCTGTTTTTT.

The rearrangement uses TRBV6-5 and TRBJ2-7, with D tentatively TRBD1 (6 bases). The V end was cut by 6 bases, the J end by 0 bases, with 15 bases between. The CDR3 has 15 residues. CDR1 is MNHEY, CDR2 SVGAGI, per germline. The CDR3 region has the DNA TGTGCCAGCAGCCGACAGGTCCCCCCCTCCTACGAGCAGTACTTC. It specifies CASSRQVPPSYEQYF.

The chain employs TRBV19 and TRBJ1-3; D gene ambiguous. CDR1 LNHDA and CDR2 SQIVND come from the germline V gene (reference sequence). The ends were cut back, 0 bases at V and 7 bases at J, with 7 bases in the middle. The CDR3 loop spans 13 amino acids. Written as DNA, the CDR3 is TGTGCCAGTAGTATAGACCCGGGGAACACCATATATTTT. Its protein is CASSIDPGNTIYF.

The rearrangement links TRBV27 to TRBJ1-1, with TRBD1 as a possible D gene (6 bases). CDR1 is MNHEY, CDR2 SMNVEV, per germline (reference sequence). Trimming stripped 7 bases from V and 7 bases from J, with 19 bases between. This CDR3 region has 14 residues. CDR3 bases: TGTGCCAGCAACCCGACAGGAGCTCATGGTGAAGCTTTCTTT. It is translated as CASNPTGAHGEAFF.

The chain combines TRBV19 with TRBJ2-5; maybe TRBD2 (6 bases). Trimming removed 3 bases at V and 4 bases at J, with 12 bases between. Per germline, CDR1 LNHDA and CDR2 SQIVND (reference sequence). The length of the CDR3 is 14 residues. The CDR3 bases are TGTGCCAGTAGTATGGTTCTTAGCGGAGAGACCCAGTACTTC. Amino acids: CASSMVLSGETQYF.

This clone is a singleton in its sample. This chain links TRBV9 with TRBJ1-3; 11 nucleotides align to TRBD1. CDR3 length: 16 residues. The trim removed 4 bases at V and 0 bases at J, leaving 3 bases unmatched. CDR1 is SGDLS, CDR2 YYNGEE, per germline. This CDR3 reads CASSSGQGASGNTIYF. In DNA, the CDR3 is TGTGCCAGCAGCAGCGGACAGGGGGCCTCTGGAAACACCATATATTTT.

The chain carries TRBV6-1 and TRBJ1-1; unclear D gene. Per germline, CDR1 MNHNS and CDR2 SASEGT. This CDR3 spans 14 amino acids. The V end was cut by 6 bases, the J end by 1 base, with 12 bases between. In nucleotides, the CDR3 is TGTGCCAGCAGCCTTACCGAACGGAACACTGAAGCTTTCTTT. Amino acids: CASSLTERNTEAFF.

This chain joins TRBV10-1 and TRBJ2-3; D is ambiguous. Germline V lookup: CDR1 WNHNN, CDR2 SYGVQD (reference sequence). CDR3 length: 13 residues. The V end was cut by 9 bases, the J end by 5 bases, with 15 bases between. The CDR3 bases are TGCGCCAGTTACCCGGCCTGGAGAGATACGCAGTATTTT. This gives the protein CASYPAWRDTQYF.

The chain recombines TRBV7-2 with TRBJ2-5; D is possibly TRBD1 (5 bases). The CDR3 covers 15 residues. V was cut by 0 bases and J by 9 bases, with 17 bases left in between. Germline V gene data show CDR1 as SGHTA and CDR2 as FQGNSA. The CDR3 nucleotides are TGTGCCAGCAGCTTAGCCGACAGCCGCAGGTGGGCCCAGTACTTC. Its protein is CASSLADSRRWAQYF.

This chain joins TRBV4-1 and TRBJ2-7, with TRBD1 matching over 8 bases. The CDR3 consists of 16 residues. The V gene's germline CDR1 is MGHRA and CDR2 YSYEKL. V was pared by 4 bases and J by 0 bases, with 8 bases of the junction left unmatched. The CDR3 bases are TGCGCCAGCAGCCGAGGACAGGGACCGGGCTCCTACGAGCAGTACTTC. Translation gives CASSRGQGPGSYEQYF.